These 25 T cell receptor beta chains share one sample of origin, sequenced in a study of response to subunit inactivated influenza vaccine listed by TCRdb under 2018. The library was prepared using RT-PCR. Sequencing was performed on an Illumina HiSeq 2500. TCRdb itself trimmed the public reads at Q25 with fastp, ran MiXCR and retained productive beta chains. All rows with the same CDR3 protein become a single entry with the most common DNA and genes. Present in this sample are 800,000 to 1,000,000 distinct CDR3 sequences, about 20% of which were seen just once. The ten largest clonotypes hold roughly 10% of the sample. The sequenced sample was PBMCs from blood, obtained roughly 5 days after vaccination. These TCRs come from a middle-aged man who received an inactivated influenza vaccine. Donor details come from another sample of the same person, matched by shared clones.

This chain connects TRBV20-1 to TRBJ2-3, with D maybe TRBD2 (6 bases). Germline CDR1 reads DFQATT; CDR2 reads SNEGSKA (reference sequence). V lost 5 bases and J 9 bases, leaving 15 bases between the germline ends. The CDR3 is 12 amino acids. The CDR3 DNA sequence: TGCAGTGCTCAGTTCGGGACTGTAACGCAGTATTTT. It yields the protein CSAQFGTVTQYF.

The V and J genes are TRBV4-3 and TRBJ2-1, with D unclear. This CDR3 spans 12 amino acids. V was trimmed by 8 bases and J by 7 bases, leaving 12 bases between them. Per germline, CDR1 LGHNA and CDR2 YSLEER. The CDR3 DNA sequence: TGCGCCAGCGGTTCGTACGGGAATGAGCAGTTCTTC. Translating it yields CASGSYGNEQFF.

In this sample, this clonotype turned up a few times. A much larger clonotype is one base distant, so this may be a read error. The chain is built from TRBV12-3 or TRBV12-4 and TRBJ1-1; TRBD1 might be the D (5 bases). Trimming took off 6 bases at V and 1 base at J, with 9 bases between the two ends. The CDR3 length is 13 residues. CDR3: CASRIRENTEAFF. The CDR3 DNA is TGTGCCAGCAGAATCAGGGAGAACACTGAAGCTTTCTTT.

The chain links TRBV4-3 to TRBJ2-7, with 7 bases fitting TRBD1. V dropped 1 base and J dropped 3; count of bases not matched to a gene: 6. The CDR3 runs to 15 residues. Germline loops: CDR1 LGHNA, CDR2 YSLEER. The CDR3 bases are TGCGCCAGCAGCCAAGCCCGACAGGGACACTACGAGCAGTACTTC. It encodes CASSQARQGHYEQYF.

This chain uses TRBV6-1 with TRBJ1-1, with 7 positions matching TRBD1. This CDR3 has 16 residues. The V gene's germline CDR1 is MNHNS and CDR2 SASEGT. With 6 bases clipped from V and 3 bases from J, the junction kept 13 bases outside the gene matches. Written as DNA, the CDR3 is TGTGCCAGCAGCCGAAACGGACAGGAGAGGTACACTGAAGCTTTCTTT. Translation: CASSRNGQERYTEAFF.

V gene TRBV10-3 combines with J gene TRBJ2-7; 7 bases fit TRBD2. CDR1 and CDR2 (germline): ENHRY, SYGVKD. The CDR3 has 12 amino acids. Trimming took 6 bases from V and 4 from J; bases not matched to a gene: 3. The CDR3 DNA reads as TGTGCCATCAGGGGGGACTATTACGAGCAGTACTTC. Amino acid sequence: CAIRGDYYEQYF.

The chain joins TRBV27 to TRBJ2-7; D possibly corresponds to TRBD1 (6 bases). CDR1 and CDR2 from the germline V gene are MNHEY and SMNVEV (reference sequence). V was shortened by 2 bases and J by 2 bases, with 13 bases between the two germline ends. The CDR3 consists of 15 residues. The CDR3, as DNA: TGTGCCAGCAGTTTACCCGGCAGGGGAACCTACGAGCAGTACTTC. This codes for CASSLPGRGTYEQYF.

The table lists this clonotype with many counts. The chain employs TRBV4-1 and TRBJ2-1, with D hard to call. The CDR3 contains 13 residues. Looked up from germline, CDR1 is MGHRA and CDR2 is YSYEKL. Trimming removed 1 base from V and 5 bases from J, with 6 bases in between. CDR3 bases: TGCGCCAGCAGCCAAGGGTTAGACAATGAGCAGTTCTTC. As protein: CASSQGLDNEQFF.

V and J are TRBV20-1 and TRBJ2-3, with D possibly TRBD1 on 5 matching bases. This CDR3 region has 15 residues. The V end was cut by 1 base, the J end by 1 base, with 12 bases between. Germline CDR1 and CDR2: DFQATT and SNEGSKA (reference sequence). CDR3 bases: TGCAGTGCTAGAGGGGGCCGCAGGGGCACAGATACGCAGTATTTT. Its protein product is CSARGGRRGTDTQYF.

The sample holds a few counts of this clonotype. V gene TRBV29-1 combines with J gene TRBJ2-3, with D unresolved. The CDR3 contains 11 residues. Trimming removed 2 bases at V and 5 bases at J, with 5 bases between. CDR1 SQVTM and CDR2 ANQGSEA come from the germline V gene. The CDR3 loop is CSVEWGDTQYF. CDR3 nucleotide sequence: TGCAGCGTTGAATGGGGAGATACGCAGTATTTT.

CDR3 residues: CASSPNKGSYEQYF. The CDR3 DNA reads as TGTGCCAGCAGCCCCAATAAGGGGTCCTACGAGCAGTACTTC. The chain has TRBV4-2 and TRBJ2-7; maybe TRBD1 (5 bases). Germline assignment: CDR1 LGHNA and CDR2 YNFKEQ. V was shortened by 4 bases and J by 1 base, with 11 bases between the two germline ends. The CDR3 extends over 14 amino acids.

The rearrangement links TRBV12-3 or TRBV12-4 to TRBJ1-4, with no clear D. This CDR3 contains 13 residues. Trimming took 9 bases from V and 0 from J, leaving 8 bases between them. Written as DNA, the CDR3 is TGTGCCAGTCAGATTGCAACTAATGAAAAACTGTTTTTT. It specifies CASQIATNEKLFF.

This chain connects TRBV5-6 to TRBJ2-1; 14 bases agree with TRBD2. Germline V gene lookup returns CDR1 SGHDT and CDR2 YYEEEE. The CDR3 extends over 16 amino acids. V was clipped by 4 bases and J by 10 bases; unmatched bases: 10. DNA of the CDR3: TGTGCCAGCAGCAGGGGACTAGCGGGAGTGGAAAAGGAGCAGTTCTTC. Its translation: CASSRGLAGVEKEQFF.

This clonotype was seen a few times. The chain has TRBV7-2 and TRBJ1-6, with D maybe TRBD1 (5 bases). Trimming took off 2 bases at V and 5 bases at J, with 13 bases between the two ends. The CDR3 has 16 amino acids. Germline assignment: CDR1 SGHTA and CDR2 FQGNSA. CDR3 sequence reads: CASSLSRTRNNSPLHF. CDR3 bases: TGTGCCAGCAGCTTATCAAGGACACGGAATAATTCACCCCTCCACTTT.

The chain combines TRBV2 with TRBJ2-7; D is undetermined. Germline CDR1 SNHLY, CDR2 FYNNEI. V was shortened by 3 bases and J by 0 bases, with 12 bases between the two germline ends. This CDR3 has 15 residues. CDR3 protein: CASSDSPFSSYEQYF. In nucleotides, the CDR3 is TGTGCCAGCAGTGACAGCCCGTTTAGCTCCTACGAGCAGTACTTC. The entire variable domain, with the rest obtained from reference TRBV2 and TRBJ2-7, is as follows: EPEVTQTPSHQVTQMGQEVILRCVPISNHLYFYWYRQILGQKVEFLVSFYNNEISEKSEIFDDQFSVERPDGSNFTLKIRSTKLEDSAMYFCASSDSPFSSYEQYFGPGTRLTVT.

In its sample, this clonotype was seen a few times. The CDR3 sequence: CASSLGAAGSTGGQFF. DNA of the CDR3: TGTGCCAGCAGCTTAGGTGCAGCGGGATCAACCGGTGGGCAGTTCTTC. The chain couples TRBV11-2 to TRBJ2-1; 7 nucleotides match TRBD2. The germline V gene has CDR1 SGHAT and CDR2 FQNNGV. Trimming took 1 base from V and 12 from J; bases not matched to a gene: 15. The CDR3 extends over 16 amino acids.

This clonotype turned up a few times. CDR3 residues: CASSLGGRFDTQYF. The CDR3 DNA reads TGTGCCAGCAGCTTGGGCGGGAGGTTTGATACGCAGTATTTT. This chain connects TRBV7-2 to TRBJ2-3, with TRBD2 matching over 8 bases. The germline V gene encodes CDR1 SGHTA and CDR2 FQGNSA. The trim removed 3 bases at V and 6 bases at J, leaving 5 bases unmatched. This CDR3 spans 14 amino acids.

This chain uses TRBV7-9 with TRBJ2-7; 11 nucleotides line up with TRBD1. J gave up 3 bases and V 5 bases, and 9 bases lay outside the gene matches. The CDR3 sequence is 16 residues long. CDR1 SEHNR and CDR2 FQNEAQ come from the germline V gene (reference sequence). The CDR3 region is CASSHYGTGGVYEQYF. In nucleotides, the CDR3 is TGTGCCAGCAGCCATTACGGGACAGGGGGAGTCTACGAGCAGTACTTC. The full variable domain, in which reference TRBV7-9 and TRBJ2-7 provide the parts outside the CDR3, is DTGVSQNPRHKITKRGQNVTFRCDPISEHNRLYWYRQTLGQGPEFLTYFQNEAQLEKSRLLSDRFSAERPKGSFSTLEIQRTEQGDSAMYLCASSHYGTGGVYEQYFGPGTRLTVT.

Only a few counts were recorded for this clonotype. V usage is TRBV6-1 and J usage is TRBJ2-2; 9 bases are shared with TRBD2. The germline gives CDR1 MNHNS, CDR2 SASEGT. The CDR3 has 16 residues. J was trimmed by 1 base and V by 6 bases; bases with no gene match: 6. The CDR3 region is CASRKIAGENTGELFF. CDR3 in DNA: TGTGCCAGCAGGAAAATAGCGGGGGAGAACACCGGGGAGCTGTTTTTT.

Notes on this clonotype: At one of its ends the junction is not consistent with the germline gene, which may arise from a read error. The V call is TRBV12-3 or TRBV12-4, the J call TRBJ2-6; 7 bases align to TRBD1. This CDR3 comprises 15 residues. CDR3 in amino acids: CARSWDSSGANVLTF. In DNA, the CDR3 is TGTGCCAGAAGTTGGGACAGCTCTGGGGCCAACGTCCTGACTTTC.

The sample holds a few counts of this clonotype. The gene calls are TRBV6-1 and TRBJ1-6; 7 nucleotides match TRBD1. The CDR3 runs to 14 residues. The trim removed 6 bases at V and 5 bases at J, leaving 4 bases unmatched. Germline values: CDR1 MNHNS, CDR2 SASEGT. The CDR3 loop reads CASRPGQNNSPLHF. The CDR3 bases are TGTGCCAGCAGACCGGGACAGAATAATTCACCCCTCCACTTT.

The chain has TRBV20-1 and TRBJ2-3; D ambiguous. The V end was cut by 6 bases, the J end by 4 bases, with 14 bases between. The germline CDR1 and CDR2 sequences are DFQATT and SNEGSKA (reference sequence). This CDR3 region has 13 residues. The CDR3 reads CSARLDGPDTQYF. The CDR3 region has the DNA TGCAGTGCGCGACTGGACGGACCAGATACGCAGTATTTT.

This chain links TRBV5-5 with TRBJ2-4; no firm D call. CDR3 length: 14 amino acids. V lost 2 bases to trimming and J lost 1 base, with 7 bases between them. The germline CDR1 and CDR2 sequences are SGHKS and YYEKEE (reference sequence). CDR3 protein: CASSFSMAKNIQYF. CDR3 bases: TGTGCCAGCAGCTTTTCAATGGCCAAAAACATTCAGTACTTC.

J is TRBJ1-1 and V is TRBV11-1; D unresolved. Trimming removed 3 bases at V and 7 bases at J, with 15 bases between. Per germline, CDR1 SGHAT and CDR2 FQDESV (reference sequence). The CDR3 has 14 amino acids. The chain's CDR3 is CASSFGPHAGEAFF. Written as DNA, the CDR3 is TGTGCCAGCAGCTTCGGGCCCCACGCCGGTGAAGCTTTCTTT.

This sequence joins TRBV10-3 and TRBJ2-5; 12 bases match TRBD2. With 5 bases clipped from V and 5 bases from J, the junction kept 15 bases outside the gene matches. Germline loops: CDR1 ENHRY, CDR2 SYGVKD. The CDR3 loop spans 18 amino acids. CDR3 nucleotides: TGTGCCATCAGTCCCTACTCTTCTAGCGGGAGGGCCCGTGAGACCCAGTACTTC. It is translated as CAISPYSSSGRARETQYF.